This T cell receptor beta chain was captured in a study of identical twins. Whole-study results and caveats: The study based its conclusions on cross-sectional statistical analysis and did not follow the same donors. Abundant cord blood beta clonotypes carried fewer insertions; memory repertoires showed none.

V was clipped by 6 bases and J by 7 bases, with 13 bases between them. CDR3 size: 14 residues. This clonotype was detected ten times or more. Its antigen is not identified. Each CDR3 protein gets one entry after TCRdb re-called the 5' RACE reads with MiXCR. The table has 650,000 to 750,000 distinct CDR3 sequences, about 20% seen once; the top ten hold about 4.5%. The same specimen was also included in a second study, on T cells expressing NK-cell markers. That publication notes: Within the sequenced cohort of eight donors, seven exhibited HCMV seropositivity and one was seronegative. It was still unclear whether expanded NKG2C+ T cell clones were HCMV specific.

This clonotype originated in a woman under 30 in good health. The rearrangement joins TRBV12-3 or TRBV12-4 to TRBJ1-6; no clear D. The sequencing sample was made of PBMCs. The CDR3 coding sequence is TGTGCCAGCAGCCTAGGGTCGGAAAATTCACCCCTCCACTTT. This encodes CASSLGSENSPLHF.